A single sample is the source of the 26 T cell receptor beta chains below, sequenced in a study of early T cells in non-severe SARS-CoV-2 infection (dated by TCRdb to 2020 to 2023). Libraries were constructed by 5' RACE. This sample was sequenced with a NextSeq 500. TCRdb took the public reads, trimmed them with fastp at Q25, ran MiXCR for clone calling and kept in-frame beta chains. Merged by CDR3 protein, the rows form single entries marked with the most common genes and DNA. This sample lists approximately 75,000 distinct CDR3 sequences; more than 14% were detected once. The ten largest clones represent roughly 3.8% of the sample. Sequenced material: whole blood, taken at baseline. The receptors here all came from an adult who was a healthcare worker with PCR-confirmed SARS-CoV-2 infection or an uninfected control (not recorded which).

The chain couples TRBV16 to TRBJ2-1; possibly TRBD2 for D (5 bases). The CDR3 runs 16 residues. Germline loops: CDR1 KGHSY, CDR2 FQNENV. V lost 1 base to trimming and J lost 0 bases, with 10 bases between them. DNA for the CDR3: TGTGCCAGCAGCCAATTTTCGGGATCCTCCTACAATGAGCAGTTCTTC. Its translation: CASSQFSGSSYNEQFF.

The J gene is TRBJ2-7, the V gene TRBV7-8, with 13 bases identical to TRBD2. Trimming removed 5 bases from V and 5 bases from J; junction bases left unmatched: 12. Germline assignment: CDR1 SGHVS and CDR2 FQNEAQ. The CDR3 consists of 17 residues. CDR3 protein: CASSPYKGLAGEHEQYF. The CDR3 DNA reads as TGTGCCAGCAGCCCCTACAAAGGACTAGCGGGAGAGCACGAGCAGTACTTC.

This clonotype was recorded a few times. The genes are TRBV5-4 and TRBJ2-3; D remains ambiguous. Germline values: CDR1 SGHNT, CDR2 YYREEE (reference sequence). V lost 3 bases to trimming and J lost 0 bases, with 14 bases between them. This CDR3 is built from 16 residues. CDR3 amino acids: CASSSKSRSSTDTQYF. The CDR3, as DNA: TGTGCCAGCAGCTCGAAGAGCCGATCTAGCACAGATACGCAGTATTTT.

This clonotype has just a few counts. The chain couples TRBV5-5 to TRBJ2-1, with 11 bases matching TRBD2. This CDR3 has 18 amino acids. CDR1 is SGHKS and CDR2 is YYEKEE in the germline V gene (reference sequence). With V trimmed by 4 bases and J by 0 bases, 9 bases remained unmatched. The CDR3 sequence: CASSPGLAGISSYNEQFF. The CDR3 coding sequence is TGTGCCAGCAGCCCCGGACTAGCGGGTATCAGCTCCTACAATGAGCAGTTCTTC.

This clonotype was recorded at least ten times. The chain has TRBV3-1 and TRBJ2-7; the match to TRBD1 covers 7 bases. The CDR3 contains 13 residues. Germline V lookup: CDR1 LGHDT, CDR2 YNNKEL (reference sequence). The V and J ends lost 4 bases and 5 bases, in that order; junction bases with no gene match: 5. CDR3: CASSLQQGNEQYF. The CDR3 nucleotides are TGTGCCAGCAGCCTCCAACAGGGGAACGAGCAGTACTTC.

This clonotype was counted ten times or more. The rearrangement links TRBV5-1 to TRBJ1-6; D gene uncertain. The CDR3 sequence is 12 residues long. The germline gives CDR1 SGHRS, CDR2 YFSETQ. Trimming stripped 6 bases from V and 7 bases from J, with 8 bases between. The CDR3 reads CASTTDNSPLHF. The CDR3 region has the DNA TGCGCCAGCACCACAGACAATTCACCCCTCCACTTT.

The gene calls are TRBV20-1 and TRBJ2-3; TRBD2 matches at 7 bases. Germline-derived CDR1 and CDR2 are DFQATT and SNEGSKA (reference sequence). The junction had 7 bases not matched to a gene; V was cut back by 2 bases and J by 2 bases. This CDR3 comprises 15 residues. The CDR3 sequence: CSARRAGDNTDTQYF. The CDR3 nucleotides are TGCAGTGCTAGACGGGCGGGAGACAACACAGATACGCAGTATTTT.

This clonotype turned up a few times. The CDR3 reads CASSLISDTQYF. As DNA, the CDR3 is TGTGCCAGCAGCTTAATCTCGGATACGCAGTATTTT. The chain is built from TRBV11-2 and TRBJ2-3; D is undetermined. V lost 2 bases and J 6 bases, leaving 6 bases between the germline ends. This CDR3 has 12 residues. Per the germline V gene, CDR1 is SGHAT and CDR2 is FQNNGV.

Ten or more counts support this clonotype. This rearrangement joins TRBV20-1 to TRBJ1-4, with D possibly matching TRBD1 (6 bases). CDR3 length equals 15 residues. Trimming left V 3 bases short and J 0 bases short, with 11 bases between. Germline V CDR1 and CDR2: DFQATT, SNEGSKA (reference sequence). This CDR3 is CSARNRETTNEKLFF. The CDR3 nucleotides are TGCAGTGCTAGGAACAGGGAAACAACTAATGAAAAACTGTTTTTT.

The sample holds many counts of this clonotype. The V and J genes are TRBV7-9 and TRBJ2-7, with D hard to call. Between the trimmed V and J ends, which lost 2 bases and 5 bases, there was a span of 13 bases. The CDR3 sequence is 14 residues long. CDR1 is SEHNR and CDR2 is FQNEAQ in the germline V gene (reference sequence). In DNA, the CDR3 is TGTGCCAGCAGCTTAAAAACCAGCGTCGACGAGCAGTACTTC. Protein sequence: CASSLKTSVDEQYF.

This clonotype has ten or more counts. The chain is built from TRBV14 and TRBJ2-2; D possibly corresponds to TRBD1 (5 bases). Germline V gene lookup returns CDR1 SGHDN and CDR2 FVKESK. The CDR3 covers 14 residues. The ends were cut back, 4 bases at V and 1 base at J, with 7 bases in the middle. DNA of the CDR3: TGTGCCAGCAGCCGACAGATGAACACCGGGGAGCTGTTTTTT. Translation gives CASSRQMNTGELFF.

The rearrangement links TRBV7-8 to TRBJ2-1, with 7 positions matching TRBD1. Germline V gene sequence: CDR1 SGHVS, CDR2 FQNEAQ. The J segment lost 4 bases and the V segment lost 4 bases, leaving 1 base of the junction unmatched. The CDR3 runs to 13 residues. The CDR3: CASSWGQYNEQFF. In nucleotides, the CDR3 is TGTGCCAGCAGCTGGGGACAGTACAATGAGCAGTTCTTC.

The chain is built from TRBV2 and TRBJ1-5, with D hard to call. The germline CDR1 and CDR2 sequences are SNHLY and FYNNEI. The CDR3 is 13 amino acids. Trimming shortened V by 7 bases and J by 0 bases, and 7 bases separated the two germline ends. The CDR3 region has the DNA TGTGCCAGCAAGGGAGATAGCAATCAGCCCCAGCATTTT. Translated, it gives CASKGDSNQPQHF.

This clonotype was picked up many times. The rearrangement links TRBV7-8 to TRBJ2-5; 7 bases map to TRBD1. This CDR3 spans 13 amino acids. The germline V gene has CDR1 SGHVS and CDR2 FQNEAQ. Unmatched junction bases numbered 2, after V lost 5 bases and J lost 2 bases. This chain's CDR3 is CASSPGQQETQYF. Written as DNA, the CDR3 is TGTGCCAGCAGCCCGGGACAGCAAGAGACCCAGTACTTC.

This clonotype was observed at least ten times. V usage is TRBV28 and J usage is TRBJ2-7; 9 bases line up with TRBD2. The CDR3 covers 15 residues. The germline CDR1 and CDR2 sequences are MDHEN and SYDVKM. The V segment lost 5 bases and the J segment 5 bases; nucleotides outside the gene matches: 10. This CDR3 reads CASSPPGLAAHEQYF. The CDR3 DNA reads TGTGCCAGCAGTCCTCCGGGACTAGCCGCCCACGAGCAGTACTTC.

The rearrangement uses TRBV5-4 and TRBJ2-2; no reliable D call. The CDR3 runs 14 residues. Germline V lookup: CDR1 SGHNT, CDR2 YYREEE (reference sequence). The germline V and J ends were trimmed by 6 bases and 1 base, with 10 bases remaining between them. CDR3 sequence: CASTTPGNTGELFF. In DNA form, the CDR3 reads TGTGCCAGCACCACACCGGGGAACACCGGGGAGCTGTTTTTT.

This clonotype was detected ten times or more. The chain employs TRBV7-6 and TRBJ2-5; the D gene is possibly TRBD2 (6 bases). Between the trimmed V and J ends, which lost 3 bases and 0 bases, there was a span of 11 bases. Germline V gives CDR1 SGHVS, CDR2 FNYEAQ. The CDR3 extends over 15 amino acids. CDR3 DNA sequence: TGTGCCAGCAGCTTCGGAGGGAGGTACCAAGAGACCCAGTACTTC. As protein: CASSFGGRYQETQYF.

At least ten counts were recorded for this clonotype. The chain employs TRBV11-1 and TRBJ2-3; D unclear. The CDR3 covers 14 residues. Per the germline V gene, CDR1 is SGHAT and CDR2 is FQDESV (reference sequence). V lost 4 bases to trimming and J lost 2 bases, with 10 bases between them. The CDR3 reads CASSSITITDTQYF. In DNA, the CDR3 is TGTGCCAGCAGCTCCATCACGATCACAGATACGCAGTATTTT.

At least ten counts were recorded for this clonotype. The chain is built from TRBV7-8 and TRBJ2-1; D is unresolved. Germline V CDR1 and CDR2: SGHVS, FQNEAQ. Trimming stripped 10 bases from V and 0 bases from J, with 16 bases between. The length of the CDR3 is 15 residues. DNA of the CDR3: TGTGCCACTTCGACTGCCCCGAGCTCCTACAATGAGCAGTTCTTC. Its translation: CATSTAPSSYNEQFF.

This clonotype has more than one count but fewer than ten. The chain couples TRBV7-6 to TRBJ2-3; weak D call: TRBD1 (6 bases). The germline V and J ends were trimmed by 5 bases and 4 bases, with 16 bases remaining between them. CDR3 length equals 15 residues. Germline V gene lookup returns CDR1 SGHVS and CDR2 FNYEAQ. CDR3 bases: TGTGCCAGCAGCCCAGGGGCGGCCGGACCAGATACGCAGTATTTT. Encoded protein: CASSPGAAGPDTQYF.

The chain is built from TRBV6-5 and TRBJ2-7, with D hard to call. Trimming left V 8 bases short and J 7 bases short, with 12 bases between. This CDR3 contains 11 residues. Germline lookup yields CDR1 MNHEY and CDR2 SVGAGI. The CDR3 nucleotides read TGTGCCAGCGGGTACGAAGGGGAGCAGTACTTC. Translation: CASGYEGEQYF.

This chain uses TRBV3-1 with TRBJ2-7, with a weak D call TRBD2 (5 bases). This CDR3 region has 14 residues. In germline, CDR1 is LGHDT, CDR2 YNNKEL (reference sequence). Trimming took off 4 bases at V and 2 bases at J, with 12 bases between the two ends. CDR3 protein: CASSPRGAAYEQYF. DNA for the CDR3: TGTGCCAGCAGCCCTCGGGGAGCGGCCTACGAGCAGTACTTC.

This rearrangement joins TRBV2 to TRBJ2-2; D unclear. Germline CDR1 reads SNHLY; CDR2 reads FYNNEI. The germline V and J ends were trimmed by 6 bases and 8 bases, with 10 bases remaining between them. This CDR3 contains 12 residues. As DNA, the CDR3 is TGTGCCAGCAGGGCCCCCTGGGGGGAGCTGTTTTTT. Protein: CASRAPWGELFF.

V gene TRBV6-6 combines with J gene TRBJ1-2; perhaps TRBD1 as D (6 bases). CDR1 MNHNY and CDR2 SVGAGI come from the germline V gene (reference sequence). Trimming removed 4 bases at V and 8 bases at J, with 20 bases between. This CDR3 has 15 amino acids. The CDR3 nucleotides are TGTGCCAGCAGTTCTCCCTTCGTAGGGGGGGACGGCTACACCTTC. It yields the protein CASSSPFVGGDGYTF.

The chain carries TRBV18 and TRBJ2-5; 7 bases align to TRBD2. Germline V gives CDR1 KGHSH, CDR2 LQKENI. CDR3 length: 14 amino acids. V lost 7 bases and J lost 5; bases outside the gene matches: 10. This CDR3 reads CASYQAGNAETQYF. The CDR3 nucleotides read TGTGCCAGCTACCAAGCGGGAAATGCGGAGACCCAGTACTTC.

There are a few counts of this clonotype. The chain has TRBV10-3 and TRBJ1-1; D is ambiguous. Trimming left V 7 bases short and J 0 bases short, with 9 bases between. The CDR3 extends over 13 amino acids. The germline gives CDR1 ENHRY, CDR2 SYGVKD. This CDR3 is CAITGEMNTEAFF. The DNA of the CDR3 is TGTGCCATCACTGGAGAGATGAACACTGAAGCTTTCTTT.